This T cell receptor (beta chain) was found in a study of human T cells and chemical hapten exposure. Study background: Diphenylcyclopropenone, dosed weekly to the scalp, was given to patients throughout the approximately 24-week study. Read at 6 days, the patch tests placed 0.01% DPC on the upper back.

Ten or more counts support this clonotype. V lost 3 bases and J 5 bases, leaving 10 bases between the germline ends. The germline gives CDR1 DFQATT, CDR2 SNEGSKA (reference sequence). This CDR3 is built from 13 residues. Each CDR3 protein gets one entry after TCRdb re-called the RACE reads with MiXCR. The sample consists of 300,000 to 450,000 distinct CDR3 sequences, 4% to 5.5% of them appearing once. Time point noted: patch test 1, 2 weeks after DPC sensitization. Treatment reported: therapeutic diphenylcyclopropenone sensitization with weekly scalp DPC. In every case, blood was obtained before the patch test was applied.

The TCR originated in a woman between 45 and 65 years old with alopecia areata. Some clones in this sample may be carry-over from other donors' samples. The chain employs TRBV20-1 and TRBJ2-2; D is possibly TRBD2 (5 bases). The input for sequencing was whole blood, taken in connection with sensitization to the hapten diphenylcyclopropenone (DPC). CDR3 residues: CSARPGWTGELFF. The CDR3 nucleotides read TGCAGTGCTAGGCCGGGATGGACCGGGGAGCTGTTTTTT.